A single sample gave rise to the 30 T cell receptor beta chains below, sequenced in a study of T-cell reconstitution after alpha-beta-depleted transplantation in children. Unique molecular identifiers were used to barcode this TCRbeta library. TCRdb used MiXCR to reprocess the PCR reads, holding one entry per CDR3 protein. Of a few hundred thousand distinct CDR3 sequences in the sample, roughly 6.6% were seen once. The input for sequencing was PBMCs, taken before TCRalphabeta/CD19-depleted stem cell transplant. The receptors here all came from a boy aged 2 to 10 with acute lymphoblastic leukemia, due to receive a stem cell transplant.

This clonotype was picked up a small number of times. This chain joins TRBV19 and TRBJ1-5, with D possibly TRBD1 on 6 matching bases. V gave up 4 bases and J gave up 4 bases, with 11 bases separating them. Germline CDR1 is LNHDA and CDR2 is SQIVND (reference sequence). This CDR3 region has 14 residues. CDR3 in DNA: TGTGCCAGTAGTACCCGGACAGCAAATCAGCCCCAGCATTTT. Amino acids: CASSTRTANQPQHF.

The chain carries TRBV30 and TRBJ2-4; D call uncertain. The germline V gene encodes CDR1 GTSNPN and CDR2 SVGIG (reference sequence). V was pared by 1 base and J by 0 bases, with 4 bases between. The CDR3 extends over 13 amino acids. CDR3 region: CAWSGTAKNIQYF. CDR3 DNA: TGTGCCTGGAGTGGGACAGCCAAAAACATTCAGTACTTC.

The chain has TRBV7-9 and TRBJ2-3; D ambiguous. V was clipped by 3 bases and J by 2 bases, with 9 bases between them. The germline gives CDR1 SEHNR, CDR2 FQNEAQ (reference sequence). The CDR3 runs 14 residues. The CDR3: CASSFLTVTDTQYF. The CDR3 DNA follows: TGTGCCAGCAGCTTCCTAACAGTCACAGATACGCAGTATTTT.

This clonotype was seen ten or more times. The rearrangement uses TRBV6-5 and TRBJ1-1, with TRBD1 as a possible D gene (6 bases). Trimming left V 0 bases short and J 0 bases short, with 11 bases between. CDR1 MNHEY and CDR2 SVGAGI come from the germline V gene. The CDR3 has 16 amino acids. The CDR3 DNA reads as TGTGCCAGCAGTTACTCGATAACAGGGATGAACACTGAAGCTTTCTTT. Translated: CASSYSITGMNTEAFF.

This clonotype has a count of ten or more. The chain uses TRBV11-2 and TRBJ2-3, with D hard to call. The V end lost 5 bases, the J end lost 4 bases, and 13 bases lay between the germline ends. CDR1 and CDR2 (germline): SGHAT, FQNNGV. This CDR3 has 14 residues. The CDR3 nucleotides are TGTGCCAGCAGCCCTTTTACTCGTGCAGATACGCAGTATTTT. Amino acids: CASSPFTRADTQYF.

By sample fraction, this clonotype is medium-sized. This sequence joins TRBV3-1 and TRBJ2-1; TRBD2 agrees at 11 bases. The trim removed 6 bases at V and 8 bases at J, leaving 9 bases unmatched. The CDR3 totals 15 residues. Germline CDR1 is LGHDT and CDR2 is YNNKEL (reference sequence). The CDR3 region has the DNA TGTGCCAGCAGGAGACTAGCGGGGAATATAGATGAGCAGTTCTTC. This sequence encodes CASRRLAGNIDEQFF.

This clonotype was detected ten times or more. V gene TRBV28 combines with J gene TRBJ2-7; D call uncertain. Germline V lookup: CDR1 MDHEN, CDR2 SYDVKM. Trimming cost V 3 bases and J 9 bases, with 12 bases left between them. The CDR3 is 12 amino acids. The CDR3 DNA reads TGTGCCAGCAGTTTTTCCCAGGCCGGGCAGTACTTC. Its translation: CASSFSQAGQYF.

The chain joins TRBV7-8 to TRBJ2-1; maybe TRBD2 (6 bases). Germline V gene sequence: CDR1 SGHVS, CDR2 FQNEAQ. Trimming stripped 5 bases from V and 0 bases from J, with 14 bases between. The CDR3 consists of 16 residues. In DNA, the CDR3 is TGTGCCAGCAGCCCAGTCGGGGGACCCTCCTACAATGAGCAGTTCTTC. This encodes CASSPVGGPSYNEQFF.

V usage is TRBV30 and J usage is TRBJ2-5, with D perhaps matching TRBD1 or TRBD2 (6 bases each). V was clipped by 2 bases and J by 4 bases, with 8 bases between them. Germline V lookup: CDR1 GTSNPN, CDR2 SVGIG (reference sequence). CDR3 length equals 12 residues. The CDR3 sequence: CAWSRGPETQYF. The CDR3 DNA sequence: TGTGCCTGGAGTCGGGGGCCAGAGACCCAGTACTTC.

V gene TRBV27 combines with J gene TRBJ1-5; maybe TRBD1 (6 bases). This CDR3 has 16 residues. Germline CDR1 reads MNHEY; CDR2 reads SMNVEV (reference sequence). The V gene lost 5 bases and the J gene lost 6 bases, with 20 bases spanning the gap. The CDR3 is CASSPEGGREGQPQHF. The CDR3 nucleotides read TGTGCCAGCAGTCCAGAGGGGGGCAGGGAAGGTCAGCCCCAGCATTTT.

This clonotype has ten or more counts. CDR3 bases: TGCAGTGCTAGAGATCGGGACGGATATAATGAAAAACTGTTTTTT. It translates to CSARDRDGYNEKLFF. This chain links TRBV20-1 with TRBJ1-4; weak D call: TRBD1 (5 bases). This CDR3 is built from 15 residues. Germline loops: CDR1 DFQATT, CDR2 SNEGSKA (reference sequence). V lost 0 bases to trimming and J lost 4 bases, with 12 bases between them.

This clonotype showed up just a few times. The chain combines TRBV7-2 with TRBJ2-3, with D uncertain. This CDR3 has 12 residues. The V end lost 5 bases, the J end lost 11 bases, and 14 bases lay between the germline ends. CDR1 is SGHTA and CDR2 is FQGNSA in the germline V gene. CDR3 protein: CASSPALGVQYF. CDR3 sequence (DNA): TGTGCCAGCAGCCCCGCACTTGGGGTGCAGTATTTT.

There are many counts of this clonotype. The J gene is TRBJ2-1, the V gene TRBV10-3; TRBD2 agrees at 9 bases. CDR3 length equals 17 residues. V was pared by 2 bases and J by 8 bases, with 13 bases of the junction left unmatched. Germline CDR1 is ENHRY and CDR2 is SYGVKD. CDR3 sequence (DNA): TGTGCCATCAGTGAGGGTAGTAGCGGGAGAAGTAGGGATGAGCAGTTCTTC. Protein sequence: CAISEGSSGRSRDEQFF.

The chain links TRBV6-1 to TRBJ2-3; no reliable D call. Trimming cost V 5 bases and J 2 bases, with 8 bases left between them. Germline V lookup: CDR1 MNHNS, CDR2 SASEGT. This CDR3 comprises 13 residues. The CDR3: CASSLQNTDTQYF. The CDR3 DNA reads TGTGCCAGCAGTCTCCAGAACACAGATACGCAGTATTTT.

This clonotype was detected ten times or more. The chain couples TRBV19 to TRBJ2-1; the match to TRBD1 covers 7 bases. Per the germline V gene, CDR1 is LNHDA and CDR2 is SQIVND (reference sequence). V trimming: 6 bases; J trimming: 8 bases; junction bases outside the gene matches: 10. The length of the CDR3 is 14 residues. CDR3: CASSTGAHRDEQFF. In DNA, the CDR3 is TGTGCCAGTAGCACAGGGGCACACCGGGATGAGCAGTTCTTC.

This clonotype was counted between two and nine times. The chain recombines TRBV12-3 or TRBV12-4 with TRBJ2-1; D ambiguous. V lost 4 bases and J lost 9, with 7 bases in between. The CDR3 is 11 amino acids. The CDR3 sequence: CASSYELEQFF. The DNA for the CDR3 is TGTGCCAGCAGTTATGAGCTTGAGCAGTTCTTC.

This clonotype was counted at least ten times. The chain joins TRBV29-1 to TRBJ1-2; 12 positions agree with TRBD1. Trimming at V came to 3 bases and at J to 6 bases, leaving 5 bases not matched to a gene. The CDR3 has 14 amino acids. Looked up from germline, CDR1 is SQVTM and CDR2 is ANQGSEA. The CDR3 region has the DNA TGCAGCGTTGAGAGGGACAGGGGGCTGAATGGCTACACCTTC. Protein product: CSVERDRGLNGYTF.

This clonotype came up a few times. The chain joins TRBV6-5 to TRBJ2-7; tentatively, D is TRBD1 (5 bases). Germline V CDR1 and CDR2: MNHEY, SVGAGI. The CDR3 covers 13 residues. V lost 0 bases and J lost 5, with 8 bases in between. The CDR3 region has the DNA TGTGCCAGCAGTTACTCGGGGCAGAACGAGCAGTACTTC. It yields the protein CASSYSGQNEQYF.

The CDR3 sequence: CSASMLVGANIQYF. DNA for the CDR3: TGCAGCGCCAGCATGCTAGTGGGGGCAAACATTCAGTACTTC. The V call is TRBV29-1, the J call TRBJ2-4, with D possibly matching TRBD1 (6 bases). V lost 7 bases and J lost 6, with 19 bases in between. The CDR3 is 14 residues long. Germline CDR1 is SQVTM and CDR2 is ANQGSEA.

This clonotype was observed at least ten times. The V gene is TRBV28, the J gene TRBJ2-3; D might be TRBD2 (5 bases). Trimming removed 1 base at V and 3 bases at J, with 23 bases between. Per germline, CDR1 MDHEN and CDR2 SYDVKM. This CDR3 contains 19 residues. CDR3 DNA: TGTGCCAGCAGTTTATTCCCTGACTACCCAATGAAAGAAACAGATACGCAGTATTTT. This encodes CASSLFPDYPMKETDTQYF.

This clonotype was seen many times. In DNA, the CDR3 is TGCGCCAGCAGCTTGAGGACAGCAACTAATGAAAAACTGTTTTTT. Translated, it gives CASSLRTATNEKLFF. This sequence joins TRBV5-1 and TRBJ1-4; the D gene is possibly TRBD1 (6 bases). Germline values: CDR1 SGHRS, CDR2 YFSETQ. Trimming pared 1 base from V and 0 bases from J, leaving 7 bases between. This CDR3 has 15 residues.

This clonotype was recorded many times. This sequence joins TRBV4-1 and TRBJ2-7, with D hard to call. The germline gives CDR1 MGHRA, CDR2 YSYEKL. CDR3 length equals 15 residues. V was trimmed by 4 bases and J by 0 bases, leaving 13 bases between them. In DNA form, the CDR3 reads TGCGCCAGCAGCCCAGGACCGGTGAGCTCCTACGAGCAGTACTTC. This encodes CASSPGPVSSYEQYF.

This clonotype has only a few counts. This chain joins TRBV11-1 and TRBJ2-1; 12 bases match TRBD2. With V trimmed by 4 bases and J by 1 base, 8 bases remained unmatched. Germline lookup yields CDR1 SGHAT and CDR2 FQDESV (reference sequence). The length of the CDR3 is 18 residues. In DNA form, the CDR3 reads TGTGCCAGCAGCTCCAGGACTAGCGGGAATGTTTCCTACAATGAGCAGTTCTTC. This encodes CASSSRTSGNVSYNEQFF.

The V and J genes are TRBV11-3 and TRBJ2-1, with D unclear. Germline CDR1 is SGHNT and CDR2 is YENEEA. Trimming removed 5 bases from V and 7 bases from J, with 21 bases in between. The CDR3 spans 16 residues. CDR3 amino acids: CASSPPPDGLRNEQFF. CDR3 sequence (DNA): TGTGCCAGCAGCCCACCCCCGGACGGTTTGAGGAATGAGCAGTTCTTC. The whole variable domain, remainder taken from reference TRBV11-3 and TRBJ2-1, is EAGVVQSPRYKIIEKKQPVAFWCNPISGHNTLYWYLQNLGQGPELLIRYENEEAVDDSQLPKDRFSAERLKGVDSTLKIQPAELGDSAVYLCASSPPPDGLRNEQFFGPGTRLTVL.

A note on this clonotype: A junction boundary mismatches the germline segment, possibly from a read error. The CDR3, as DNA: TGTACCAGCAGCCGCCCGACCCCTAGCGGGAGAGACACAGATACGCAGTATTTT. It yields the protein CTSSRPTPSGRDTDTQYF. This chain connects TRBV12-3 or TRBV12-4 to TRBJ2-3; 10 bases align to TRBD2. This CDR3 spans 18 amino acids.

J is TRBJ2-1 and V is TRBV2; 7 bases line up with TRBD2. After removal of 7 bases from V and 0 bases from J, the junction contained 6 bases not matched to a gene. The CDR3 length is 15 residues. Germline V gives CDR1 SNHLY, CDR2 FYNNEI. The CDR3 nucleotides read TGTGCCAGCAACCCAGGCGGGAGCTCCTACAATGAGCAGTTCTTC. It translates to CASNPGGSSYNEQFF.

This clonotype was observed many times. This chain connects TRBV9 to TRBJ2-6; D unresolved. CDR3 length: 14 amino acids. V lost 6 bases, J lost 2 bases, and 9 bases lay in between. The germline V gene encodes CDR1 SGDLS and CDR2 YYNGEE. The CDR3 nucleotides are TGTGCCAGCACCCAAAACGCTGGGGCCAACGTCCTGACTTTC. It yields the protein CASTQNAGANVLTF.

This clonotype was observed many times. The J gene is TRBJ2-5, the V gene TRBV11-2; D tentatively fits TRBD1 or TRBD2 (6 bases each). The CDR3 is made up of 14 amino acids. Germline CDR1 reads SGHAT; CDR2 reads FQNNGV. Between the trimmed V and J ends, which lost 4 bases and 3 bases, there was a span of 12 bases. The CDR3, as DNA: TGTGCCAGCAGCTGGGGGGCCCGAGAAGAGACCCAGTACTTC. Translating it yields CASSWGAREETQYF.

This clonotype was recorded at least ten times. The chain uses TRBV28 and TRBJ2-7; 10 nucleotides agree with TRBD1. V shed 4 bases and J 4 bases; nucleotides not matched to a gene: 4. Germline assignment: CDR1 MDHEN and CDR2 SYDVKM. The CDR3 runs to 14 residues. CDR3 in amino acids: CASSYGTGEYEQYF. In DNA, the CDR3 is TGTGCCAGCAGTTATGGGACAGGGGAATACGAGCAGTACTTC.

The V and J genes are TRBV2 and TRBJ2-1; D is ambiguous. Germline lookup yields CDR1 SNHLY and CDR2 FYNNEI. The CDR3 length is 15 residues. The V and J ends lost 6 bases and 0 bases respectively, with 12 bases between them. The CDR3 DNA follows: TGTGCCAGCAGGGTTACTACGAGCTCCTACAATGAGCAGTTCTTC. Translated: CASRVTTSSYNEQFF.